The source of this T cell receptor beta chain is a study of radiotherapy plus CTLA-4 blockade in lung cancer listed by TCRdb under 2018. Study-wide context: Objective responses occurred in more than 15% of enrolled patients, and around 30% achieved disease control. Beyond this particular receptor, the publication reports: Early dynamic changes in blood T cell clones, together with increased serum interferon-beta after radiation, were reported as the strongest predictors of response. After treatment with radiotherapy and ipilimumab, TCR clones that originated in tumors expanded in peripheral blood.

The library was made by the immunoSEQ multiplex PCR assay. TCRdb took over this immuneACCESS table, retaining in-frame rearrangements with V and J assigned. Such tables are incomplete; in checked studies, under half of the missing clones stem from an unresolved V gene, and the remainder is unexplained. For this sample there are roughly 100,000 clones; around four fifths appear just once. The ten largest clonotypes hold roughly 3.5% of the sample. This clone came up a few times. No cognate antigen has been identified for it. No base quality information exists; no much larger clone differs at one position. The study evaluated CTLA-4 blockade (ipilimumab) given together with focal radiation therapy in patients who had chemo-refractory metastatic non-small-cell lung cancer. A distance of 10 bases separates the germline ends of V and J, which lose 0 bases and 7 bases respectively. The CDR1 and CDR2 encoded by the germline V gene are MNHEY and SVGAGI. From the cysteine through the phenylalanine, the CDR3 covers 14 amino acids. The CDR3 DNA has 42 bases and is translated from base 1.

This TCR came from a human donor with non-small cell lung cancer who had a partial response to radiotherapy plus ipilimumab. The chain is encoded by TRBV6-5 joined to TRBJ1-5, with TRBD1 tentatively as D gene (6 bases match). Sequenced here: peripheral blood, sampled from a patient treated with radiotherapy plus ipilimumab. The CDR3 reads CASSYSDRGQPQHF. Here is the DNA: TGTGCCAGCAGTTACTCCGATAGGGGGCAGCCCCAGCATTTT.